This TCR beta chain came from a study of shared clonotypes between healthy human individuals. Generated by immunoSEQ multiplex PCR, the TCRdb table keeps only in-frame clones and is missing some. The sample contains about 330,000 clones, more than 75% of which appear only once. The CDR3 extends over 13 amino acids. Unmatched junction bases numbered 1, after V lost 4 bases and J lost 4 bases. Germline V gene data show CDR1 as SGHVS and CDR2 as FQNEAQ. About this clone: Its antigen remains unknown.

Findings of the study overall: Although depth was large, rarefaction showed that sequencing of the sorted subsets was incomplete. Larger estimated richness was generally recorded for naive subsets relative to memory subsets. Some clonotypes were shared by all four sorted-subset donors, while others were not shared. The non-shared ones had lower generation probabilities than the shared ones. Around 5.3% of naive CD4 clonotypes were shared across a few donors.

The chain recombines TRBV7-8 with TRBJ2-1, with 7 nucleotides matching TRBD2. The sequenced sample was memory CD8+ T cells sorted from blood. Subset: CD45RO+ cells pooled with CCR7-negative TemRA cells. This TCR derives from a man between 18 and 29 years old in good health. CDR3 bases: TGTGCCAGCAGCTGGGGGGGGTACAATGAGCAGTTCTTC. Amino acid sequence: CASSWGGYNEQFF.